What follows are 6 T cell receptor beta chains derived from one specimen sequenced in a study of T cell responses to AZD1222 COVID-19 vaccine. The protocol was immunoSEQ multiplex PCR, while the TCRdb copy is restricted to in-frame clones and leaves out a portion. The repertoire holds approximately 130,000 clones, with nearly 90% as singletons. The sequences come from peripheral blood, collected 28 days after the second AZD1222 dose. The receptors come from an adult who received the AZD1222 COVID-19 vaccine.

The chain employs TRBV21-1 and TRBJ1-1; the table's D gene call, TRBD1, was not cross checked with the DNA. TRBV21-1 is marked as a pseudogene. The CDR3 is 17 residues long. This CDR3 is CASSPDLAGALNTEAFF. CDR3 in DNA: TGTGCCAGCAGCCCCGACCTGGCAGGGGCTTTGAACACTGAAGCTTTCTTT.

This sequence joins TRBV6-5 and TRBJ1-6; D not resolved. V dropped 2 bases and J dropped 4 bases, with 9 bases sitting between them. Germline loops: CDR1 MNHEY, CDR2 SVGAGI. This CDR3 has 15 residues. CDR3 DNA sequence: TGTGCCAGCAGTTACCGCCAAGATTATAATTCACCCCTCCACTTT. Its protein is CASSYRQDYNSPLHF.

V gene TRBV7-9 combines with J gene TRBJ1-2; D possibly corresponds to TRBD1 (6 bases). The CDR3 is 16 amino acids. Trimming took 5 bases from V and 3 from J, leaving 19 bases between them. The germline CDR1 and CDR2 sequences are SEHNR and FQNEAQ (reference sequence). The CDR3 DNA reads TGTGCCAGCAGCCCCGAATCCCGGGGGCATCACTATGGCTACACCTTC. It codes for CASSPESRGHHYGYTF.

CDR3 amino acids: CASKFSEGTVNYEQYF. The DNA for the CDR3 is TGTGCCAGCAAGTTTTCGGAGGGGACCGTTAACTACGAGCAGTACTTC. The V call is TRBV5-4, the J call TRBJ2-7; a possible D gene is TRBD2 (6 bases). V was pared by 6 bases and J by 3 bases, with 22 bases between. Germline CDR1 SGHNT, CDR2 YYREEE (reference sequence). This CDR3 spans 16 amino acids.

V and J are TRBV28 and TRBJ1-2, with D possibly being TRBD1 (6 bases). The germline V and J ends were trimmed by 5 bases and 0 bases, with 13 bases remaining between them. CDR3 length: 15 residues. Germline lookup yields CDR1 MDHEN and CDR2 SYDVKM. DNA of the CDR3: TGTGCCAGCAGTCAAGGACAGTTCTCTAACTATGGCTACACCTTC. It is translated as CASSQGQFSNYGYTF.

The chain joins TRBV4-3 to TRBJ2-1; D perhaps matches TRBD2 (7 bases). Trimming removed 0 bases from V and 4 bases from J, with 13 bases in between. There are 16 residues in the CDR3. The germline gives CDR1 LGHNA, CDR2 YSLEER. The CDR3 DNA reads as TGCGCCAGCAGCCAAGATCGGCGGGGGCCGTACAATGAGCAGTTCTTC. It is translated as CASSQDRRGPYNEQFF.